The present entry profiles one T cell receptor (beta chain) with its context. Its antigen is still unknown. One junction end disagrees with the germline gene, perhaps due to a read error. This specimen belongs to a study of T cells in Graves' hyperthyroidism and ophthalmopathy. This CDR3 comprises 15 residues. Per germline, CDR1 ENHRY and CDR2 SYGVKD. Amplification of TCR beta CDR3 regions used RNA as the template. In the first-round RT-PCR of the TCR CDR3, the HTBI primer set was used. TCRdb processed the multiplex PCR reads anew with MiXCR; each CDR3 protein has one entry. The repertoire holds under 65,000 distinct CDR3 sequences, with approximately 50% as singletons. Whole-study findings and limits: The model anticipated ophthalmopathy a median 6.5 months pre-onset. Most thyroid-expanded clonotypes above 0.001 were also found in blood.

Each person with ophthalmopathy scored at least 3 on the Clinical Activity Score, reached NOSPECS grade 4 or higher, and had been ill under 3 months. Lactation, pregnancy, other autoimmune disease or uncontrolled infection excluded patients. The TCR originated in a woman aged 55-70 years with Graves' ophthalmopathy. V is TRBV10-3 and J is TRBJ2-3; TRBD1 or TRBD2 may be the D gene (5 bases each). Sequencing was performed on blood. Here the CDR3 reads CAISGSNGTADTQYF. The CDR3 nucleotides read TGTGCCATCAGTGGGTCTAACGGGACGGCAGATACACAGTATTTT.